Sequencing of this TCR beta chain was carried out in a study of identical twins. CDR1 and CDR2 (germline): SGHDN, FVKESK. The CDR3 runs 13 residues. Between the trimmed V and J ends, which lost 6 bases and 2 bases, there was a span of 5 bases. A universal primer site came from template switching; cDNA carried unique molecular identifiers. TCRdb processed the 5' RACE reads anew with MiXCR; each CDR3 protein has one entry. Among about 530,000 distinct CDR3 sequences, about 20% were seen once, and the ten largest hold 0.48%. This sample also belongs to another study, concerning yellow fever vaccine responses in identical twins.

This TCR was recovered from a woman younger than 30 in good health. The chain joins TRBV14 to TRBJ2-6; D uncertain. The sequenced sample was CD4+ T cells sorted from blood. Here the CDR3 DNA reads TGTGCCAGCAGGAATGCTGGGGCCAACGTCCTGACTTTC. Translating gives CASRNAGANVLTF.